This section outlines one T cell receptor (beta chain) sequence together with its context. Sequenced by immunoSEQ multiplex PCR; TCRdb stores in-frame clones only, minus some. The sample yields 2 million or so clones, 90% to 95% seen once. This sample was taken from a study of shared clonotypes between healthy human individuals. The source of this sequence is a man between 18 and 29 years old in good health. Sequencing used naive CD4+ T cells sorted from blood. As for subset: CD45RA+ positively selected.

CDR3 sequence reads: CASKGLAGNTGELFF. Written as DNA, the CDR3 is TGCGCCAGCAAGGGACTAGCGGGGAACACCGGGGAGCTGTTTTTT. The chain has TRBV5-1 and TRBJ2-2; 12 nucleotides agree with TRBD2. J lost 1 base, V lost 6 bases, and 1 base had no gene match. The CDR3 loop spans 15 amino acids. CDR1 and CDR2 (germline): SGHRS, YFSETQ.